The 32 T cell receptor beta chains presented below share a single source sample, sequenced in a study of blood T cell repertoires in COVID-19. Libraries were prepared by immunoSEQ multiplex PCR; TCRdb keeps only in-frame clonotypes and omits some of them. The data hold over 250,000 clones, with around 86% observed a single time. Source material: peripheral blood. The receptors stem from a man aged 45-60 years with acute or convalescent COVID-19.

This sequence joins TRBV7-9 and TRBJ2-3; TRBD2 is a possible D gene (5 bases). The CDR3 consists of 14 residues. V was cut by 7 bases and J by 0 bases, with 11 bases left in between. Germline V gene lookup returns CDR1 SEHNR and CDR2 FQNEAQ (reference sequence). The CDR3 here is CASTHEGSTDTQYF. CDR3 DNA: TGTGCCAGCACCCATGAGGGTAGCACAGATACGCAGTATTTT.

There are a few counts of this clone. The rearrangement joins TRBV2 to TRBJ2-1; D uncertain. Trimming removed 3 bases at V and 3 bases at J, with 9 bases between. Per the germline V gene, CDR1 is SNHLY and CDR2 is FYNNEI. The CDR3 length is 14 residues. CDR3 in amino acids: CASSDGPGYNEQFF. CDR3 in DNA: TGTGCCAGCAGTGACGGTCCTGGCTACAATGAGCAGTTCTTC.

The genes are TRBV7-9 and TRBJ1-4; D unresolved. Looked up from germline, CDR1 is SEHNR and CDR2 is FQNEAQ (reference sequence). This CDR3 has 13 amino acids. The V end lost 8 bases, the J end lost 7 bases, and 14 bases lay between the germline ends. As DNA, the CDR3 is TGTGCCAGCTTACGACTCGGCACTGAAAAACTGTTTTTT. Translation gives CASLRLGTEKLFF.

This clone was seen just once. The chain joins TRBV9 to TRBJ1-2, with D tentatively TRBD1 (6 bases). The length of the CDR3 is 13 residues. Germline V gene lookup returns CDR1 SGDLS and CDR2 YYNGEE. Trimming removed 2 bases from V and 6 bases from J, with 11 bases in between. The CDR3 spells CASSVPGADGYTF. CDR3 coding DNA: TGTGCCAGCAGCGTCCCAGGGGCGGATGGCTACACCTTC.

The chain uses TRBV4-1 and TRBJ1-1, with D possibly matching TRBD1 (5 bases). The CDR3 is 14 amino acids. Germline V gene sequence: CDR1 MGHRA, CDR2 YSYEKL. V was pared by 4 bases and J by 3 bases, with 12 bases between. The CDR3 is CASSRDNRYTEAFF. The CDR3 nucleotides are TGCGCCAGCAGCCGCGATAACAGGTACACTGAAGCTTTCTTT.

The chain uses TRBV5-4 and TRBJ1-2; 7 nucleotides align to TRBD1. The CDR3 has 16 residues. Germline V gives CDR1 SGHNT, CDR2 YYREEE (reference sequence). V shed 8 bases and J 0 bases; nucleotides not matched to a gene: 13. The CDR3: CARTREDRPSNYGYTF. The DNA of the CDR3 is TGTGCCAGAACCCGTGAGGACAGGCCCTCTAACTATGGCTACACCTTC.

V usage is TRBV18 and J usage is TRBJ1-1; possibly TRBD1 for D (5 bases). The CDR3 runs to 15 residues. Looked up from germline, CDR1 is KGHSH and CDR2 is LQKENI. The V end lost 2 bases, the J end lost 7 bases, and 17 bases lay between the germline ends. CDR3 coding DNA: TGTGCCAGCTCACCAACAGCAGGGAGGATTGGTGAAGCTTTCTTT. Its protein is CASSPTAGRIGEAFF.

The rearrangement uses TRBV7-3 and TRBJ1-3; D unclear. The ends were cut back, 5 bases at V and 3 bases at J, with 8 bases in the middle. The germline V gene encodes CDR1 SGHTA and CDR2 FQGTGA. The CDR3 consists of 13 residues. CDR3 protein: CASSQAFGNTIYF. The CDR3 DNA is TGTGCCAGCAGCCAAGCATTTGGAAACACCATATATTTT.

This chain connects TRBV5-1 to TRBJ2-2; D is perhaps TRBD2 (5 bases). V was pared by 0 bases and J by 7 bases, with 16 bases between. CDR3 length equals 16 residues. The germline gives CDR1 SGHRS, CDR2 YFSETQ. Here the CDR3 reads CASSLGLSAGGGELFF. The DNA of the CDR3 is TGCGCCAGCAGCTTGGGACTATCCGCTGGAGGCGGGGAGCTGTTTTTT. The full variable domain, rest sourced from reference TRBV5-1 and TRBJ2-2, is KAGVTQTPRYLIKTRGQQVTLSCSPISGHRSVSWYQQTPGQGLQFLFEYFSETQRNKGNFPGRFSGRQFSNSRSEMNVSTLELGDSALYLCASSLGLSAGGGELFFGEGSRLTVL.

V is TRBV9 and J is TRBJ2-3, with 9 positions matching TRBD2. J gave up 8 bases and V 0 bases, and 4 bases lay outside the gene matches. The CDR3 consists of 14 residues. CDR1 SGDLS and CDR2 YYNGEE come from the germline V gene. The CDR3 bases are TGTGCCAGCAGCGTAGCTAGCGGGGCTGCTACGCAGTATTTT. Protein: CASSVASGAATQYF.

CDR3 nucleotide sequence: TGTGCCAGCAGGACAGACGGTCACTTCTCCTACGAGCAGTACTTC. Its translation is CASRTDGHFSYEQYF. This rearrangement joins TRBV2 to TRBJ2-7, with a tentative D call TRBD1 (5 bases). The CDR3 loop spans 15 amino acids. V was shortened by 6 bases and J by 0 bases, with 15 bases between the two germline ends. CDR1 is SNHLY and CDR2 is FYNNEI in the germline V gene.

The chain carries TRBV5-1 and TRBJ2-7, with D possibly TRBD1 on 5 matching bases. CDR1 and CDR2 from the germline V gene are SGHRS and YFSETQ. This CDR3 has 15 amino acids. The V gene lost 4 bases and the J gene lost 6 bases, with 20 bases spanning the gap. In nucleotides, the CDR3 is TGCGCCAGCAGCCCCCGGCAGGGTTTCTCGACCGAGCAGTACTTC. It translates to CASSPRQGFSTEQYF.

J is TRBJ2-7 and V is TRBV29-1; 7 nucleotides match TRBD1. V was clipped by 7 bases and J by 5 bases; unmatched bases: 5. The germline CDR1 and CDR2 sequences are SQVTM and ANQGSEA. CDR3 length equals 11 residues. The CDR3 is CSANRGHEQYF. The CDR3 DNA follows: TGCAGCGCAAACAGGGGCCACGAGCAGTACTTC.

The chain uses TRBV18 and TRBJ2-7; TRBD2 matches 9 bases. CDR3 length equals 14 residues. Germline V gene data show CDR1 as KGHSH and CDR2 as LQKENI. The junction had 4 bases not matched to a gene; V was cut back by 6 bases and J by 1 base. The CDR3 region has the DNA TGTGCCAGCTCCCCGGCGGGGGGGTCCTACGAGCAGTACTTC. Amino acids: CASSPAGGSYEQYF.

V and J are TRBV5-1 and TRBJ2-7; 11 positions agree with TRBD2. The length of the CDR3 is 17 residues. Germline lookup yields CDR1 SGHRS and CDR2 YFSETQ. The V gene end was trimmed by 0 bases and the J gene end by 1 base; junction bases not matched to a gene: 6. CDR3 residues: CASSLAVVAGGSYEQYF. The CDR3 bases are TGCGCCAGCAGCTTGGCGGTAGTAGCGGGGGGGTCCTACGAGCAGTACTTC.

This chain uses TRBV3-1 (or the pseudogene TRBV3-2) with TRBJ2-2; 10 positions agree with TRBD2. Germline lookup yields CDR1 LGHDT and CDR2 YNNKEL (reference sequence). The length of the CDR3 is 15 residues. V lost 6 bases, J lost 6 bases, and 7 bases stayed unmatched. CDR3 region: CASSAKRGGPGELFF. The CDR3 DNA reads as TGTGCCAGCAGTGCAAAGCGGGGGGGCCCCGGGGAGCTGTTTTTT.

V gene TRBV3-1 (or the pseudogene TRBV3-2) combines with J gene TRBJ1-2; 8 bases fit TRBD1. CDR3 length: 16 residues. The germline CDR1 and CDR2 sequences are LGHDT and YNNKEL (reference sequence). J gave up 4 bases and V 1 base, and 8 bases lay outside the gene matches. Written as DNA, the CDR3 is TGTGCCAGCAGCCAAGCGGGCGCAGGGGGCGGCTATGGCTACACCTTC. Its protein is CASSQAGAGGGYGYTF.

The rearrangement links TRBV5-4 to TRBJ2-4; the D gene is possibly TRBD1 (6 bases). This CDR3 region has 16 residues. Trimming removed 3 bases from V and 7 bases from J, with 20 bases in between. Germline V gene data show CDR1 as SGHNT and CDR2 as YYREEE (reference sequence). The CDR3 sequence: CASSSGGDRSSNIQYF. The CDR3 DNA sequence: TGTGCCAGCAGCTCTGGGGGAGACAGGTCCTCTAACATTCAGTACTTC.

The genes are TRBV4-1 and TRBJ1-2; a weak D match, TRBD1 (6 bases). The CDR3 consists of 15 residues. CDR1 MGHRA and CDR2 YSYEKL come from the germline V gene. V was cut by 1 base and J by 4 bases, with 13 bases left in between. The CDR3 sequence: CASSQGGAGGYGYTF. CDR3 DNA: TGCGCCAGCAGCCAAGGGGGGGCGGGAGGCTATGGCTACACCTTC.

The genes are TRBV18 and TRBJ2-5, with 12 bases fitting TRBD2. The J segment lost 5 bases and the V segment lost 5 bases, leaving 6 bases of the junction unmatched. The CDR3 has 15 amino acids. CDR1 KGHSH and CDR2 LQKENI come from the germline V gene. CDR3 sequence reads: CASSTLAGGLETQYF. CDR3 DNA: TGTGCCAGCTCAACTCTAGCGGGGGGGCTGGAGACCCAGTACTTC.

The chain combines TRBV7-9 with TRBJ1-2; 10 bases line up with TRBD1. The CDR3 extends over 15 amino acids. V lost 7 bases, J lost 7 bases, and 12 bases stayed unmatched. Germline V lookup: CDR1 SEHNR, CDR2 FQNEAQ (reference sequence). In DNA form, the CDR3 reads TGTGCCAGCACGACAGGGGGCGCGACATACCCTGGCTACACCTTC. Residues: CASTTGGATYPGYTF.

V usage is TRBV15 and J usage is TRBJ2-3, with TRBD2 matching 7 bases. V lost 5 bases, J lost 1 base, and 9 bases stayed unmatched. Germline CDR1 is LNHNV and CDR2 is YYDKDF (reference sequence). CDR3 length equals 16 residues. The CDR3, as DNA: TGTGCCACCAGCCCCCCCTTGGGAGGGGGCACAGATACGCAGTATTTT. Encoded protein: CATSPPLGGGTDTQYF.

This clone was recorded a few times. CDR3 protein: CASSRSGTVTGNEQFF. CDR3 bases: TGTGCCAGCAGCCGCTCCGGGACAGTTACGGGGAATGAGCAGTTCTTC. The V call is TRBV3-1 (or the pseudogene TRBV3-2), the J call TRBJ2-1; 7 bases match TRBD1. In germline, CDR1 is LGHDT, CDR2 YNNKEL (reference sequence). The CDR3 sequence is 16 residues long. Trimming cost V 4 bases and J 7 bases; bases outside gene matches: 13.

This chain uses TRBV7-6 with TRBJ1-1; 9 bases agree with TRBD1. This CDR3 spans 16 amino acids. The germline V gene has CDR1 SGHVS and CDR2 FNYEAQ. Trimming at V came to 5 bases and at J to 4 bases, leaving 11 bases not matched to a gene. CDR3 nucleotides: TGTGCCAGCAGCAGTATACCGGGACAGGGAGGCACTGAAGCTTTCTTT. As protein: CASSSIPGQGGTEAFF.

The CDR3 DNA reads as TGTGCCAGACCCCCCGCGGGGTTGGGTAGGTTTGTCGACAATGAGCAGTTCTTC. Its translation: CARPPAGLGRFVDNEQFF. This chain joins TRBV21-1 and TRBJ2-1; TRBD2 reflects the table's D call only, with no check against the DNA. TRBV21-1 is flagged as a pseudogene. This CDR3 is 18 amino acids long.

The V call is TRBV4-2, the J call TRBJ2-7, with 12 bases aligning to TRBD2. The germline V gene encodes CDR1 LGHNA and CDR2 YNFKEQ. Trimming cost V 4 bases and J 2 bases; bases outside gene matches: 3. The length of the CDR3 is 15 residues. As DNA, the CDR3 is TGTGCCAGCAGCCTGACTAGCGGGGGCGCCTACGAGCAGTACTTC. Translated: CASSLTSGGAYEQYF.

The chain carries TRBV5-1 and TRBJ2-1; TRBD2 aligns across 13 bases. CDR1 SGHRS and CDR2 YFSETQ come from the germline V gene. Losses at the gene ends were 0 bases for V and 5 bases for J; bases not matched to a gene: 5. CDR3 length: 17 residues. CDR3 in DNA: TGCGCCAGCAGCTTGGGTAGGGGACTAGCGGGGAACAATGAGCAGTTCTTC. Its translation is CASSLGRGLAGNNEQFF.

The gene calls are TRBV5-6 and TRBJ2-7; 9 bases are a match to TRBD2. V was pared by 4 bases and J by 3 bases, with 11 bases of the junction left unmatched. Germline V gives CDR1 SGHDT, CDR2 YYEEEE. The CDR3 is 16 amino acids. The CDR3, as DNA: TGTGCCAGCAGCAGAAGGACTAGCGCAAACTTCTACGAGCAGTACTTC. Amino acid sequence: CASSRRTSANFYEQYF.

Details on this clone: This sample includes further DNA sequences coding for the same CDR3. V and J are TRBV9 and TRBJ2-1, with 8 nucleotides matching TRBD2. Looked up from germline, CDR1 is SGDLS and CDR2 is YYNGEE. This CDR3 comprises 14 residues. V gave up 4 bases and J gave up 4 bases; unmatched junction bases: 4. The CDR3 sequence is CASSTGLGYNEQFF. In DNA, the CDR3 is TGTGCCAGCAGCACGGGACTAGGGTACAATGAGCAGTTCTTC.

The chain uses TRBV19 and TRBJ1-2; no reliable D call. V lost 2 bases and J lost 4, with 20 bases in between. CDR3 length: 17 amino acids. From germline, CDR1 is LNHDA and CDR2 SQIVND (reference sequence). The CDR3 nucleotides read TGTGCCAGTAGTATATCACACGCAGCAAGACCTAGCTATGGCTACACCTTC. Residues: CASSISHAARPSYGYTF.

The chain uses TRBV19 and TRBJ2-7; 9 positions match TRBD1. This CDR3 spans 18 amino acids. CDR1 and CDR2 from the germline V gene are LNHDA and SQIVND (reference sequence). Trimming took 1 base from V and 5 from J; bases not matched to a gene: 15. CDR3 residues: CASSIGRTGEPLGDEQYF. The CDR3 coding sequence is TGTGCCAGTAGTATAGGACGGACAGGGGAACCCCTTGGTGACGAGCAGTACTTC. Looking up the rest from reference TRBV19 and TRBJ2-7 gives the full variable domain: DGGITQSPKYLFRKEGQNVTLSCEQNLNHDAMYWYRQDPGQGLRLIYYSQIVNDFQKGDIAEGYSVSREKKESFPLTVTSAQKNPTAFYLCASSIGRTGEPLGDEQYFGPGTRLTVT.

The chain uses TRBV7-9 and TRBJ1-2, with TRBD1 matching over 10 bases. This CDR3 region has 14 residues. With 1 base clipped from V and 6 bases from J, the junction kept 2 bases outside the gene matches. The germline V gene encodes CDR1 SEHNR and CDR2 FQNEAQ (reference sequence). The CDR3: CASSLEGQGNGYTF. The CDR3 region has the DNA TGTGCCAGCAGCTTAGAGGGACAGGGGAATGGCTACACCTTC.